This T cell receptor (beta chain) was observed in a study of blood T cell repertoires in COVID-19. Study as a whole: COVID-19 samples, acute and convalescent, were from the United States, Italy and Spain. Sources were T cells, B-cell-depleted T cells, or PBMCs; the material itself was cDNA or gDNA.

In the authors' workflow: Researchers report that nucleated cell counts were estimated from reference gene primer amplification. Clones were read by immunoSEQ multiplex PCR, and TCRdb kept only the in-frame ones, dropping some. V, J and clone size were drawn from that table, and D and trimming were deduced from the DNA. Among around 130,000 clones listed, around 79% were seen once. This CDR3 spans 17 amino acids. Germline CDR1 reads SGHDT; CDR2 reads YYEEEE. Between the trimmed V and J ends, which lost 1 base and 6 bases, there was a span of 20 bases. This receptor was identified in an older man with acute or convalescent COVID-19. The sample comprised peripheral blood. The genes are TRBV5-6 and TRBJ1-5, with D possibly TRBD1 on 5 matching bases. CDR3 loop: CASSLKGASTVGQPQHF. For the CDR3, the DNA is TGTGCCAGCAGCTTGAAAGGGGCAAGTACGGTTGGTCAGCCCCAGCATTTT.